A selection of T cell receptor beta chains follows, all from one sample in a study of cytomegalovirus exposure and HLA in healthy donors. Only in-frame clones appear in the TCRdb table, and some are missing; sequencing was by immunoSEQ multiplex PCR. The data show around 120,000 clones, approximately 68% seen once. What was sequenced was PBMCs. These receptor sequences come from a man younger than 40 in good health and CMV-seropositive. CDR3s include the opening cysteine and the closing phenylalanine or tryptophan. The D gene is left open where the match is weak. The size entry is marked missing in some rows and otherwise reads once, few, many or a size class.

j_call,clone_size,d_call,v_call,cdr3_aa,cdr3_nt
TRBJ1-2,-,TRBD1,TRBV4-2,CASSRSLSGTVYGYTF,TGTGCCAGCAGCCGCTCTCTTTCCGGGACAGTCTATGGCTACACCTTC
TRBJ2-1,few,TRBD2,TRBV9,CASSRRWVEAGVYDEQFF,TGTGCCAGCAGCCGTAGATGGGTGGAGGCGGGAGTCTATGATGAGCAGTTCTTC
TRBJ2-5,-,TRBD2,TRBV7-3,CASSATSGSAETQYF,TGTGCCAGCAGCGCGACTAGCGGGAGTGCGGAGACCCAGTACTTC
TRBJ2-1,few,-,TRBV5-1,CASSPIPGLRNNEQFF,TGCGCCAGCAGCCCCATACCGGGACTTAGAAACAATGAGCAGTTCTTC
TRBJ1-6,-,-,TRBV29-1,CSVEVTGNSPLHF,TGCAGCGTTGAGGTTACAGGGAACTCACCCCTCCACTTT
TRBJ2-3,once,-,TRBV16,CASSPILIGGETDTQYF,TGTGCCAGCAGCCCTATCCTAATAGGAGGGGAGACAGATACGCAGTATTTT
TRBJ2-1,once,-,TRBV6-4,CASSDHLGTPNEQFF,TGTGCCAGCAGTGACCATTTAGGGACTCCCAATGAGCAGTTCTTC
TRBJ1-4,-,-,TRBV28,CASSLGQGQTNEKLFF,TGTGCCAGCAGTTTGGGGCAGGGACAAACTAATGAAAAACTGTTTTTT
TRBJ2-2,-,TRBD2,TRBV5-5,CASSLTSDPSFSGELFF,TGTGCCAGCAGCCTAACTAGCGACCCATCTTTCTCCGGGGAGCTGTTTTTT
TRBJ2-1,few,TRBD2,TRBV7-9,CASSPPLGGPNEQFF,TGTGCCAGCAGCCCCCCGCTGGGAGGGCCGAATGAGCAGTTCTTC
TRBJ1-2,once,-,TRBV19,CASSNSWAGNTYGYTF,TGTGCCAGTAGTAACTCGTGGGCAGGCAATACCTATGGCTACACCTTC
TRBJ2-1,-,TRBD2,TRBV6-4,CASSAQPSGSNEQFF,TGTGCCAGCAGTGCACAGCCTAGCGGGAGTAATGAGCAGTTCTTC
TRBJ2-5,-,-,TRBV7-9,CASSLGSPQETQYF,TGTGCCAGCAGCTTAGGCAGTCCGCAAGAGACCCAGTACTTC
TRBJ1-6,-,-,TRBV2,CASSERRSSYNSPLHF,TGTGCCAGCAGTGAAAGACGGAGCTCCTATAATTCACCCCTCCACTTT
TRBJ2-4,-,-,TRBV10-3,CAISESRVDKNIQYF,TGTGCCATCAGTGAGTCGAGGGTGGACAAAAACATTCAGTACTTC
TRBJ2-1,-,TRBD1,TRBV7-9,CASSPPTGGTYNEQFF,TGTGCCAGCAGCCCTCCGACAGGGGGGACCTACAATGAGCAGTTCTTC
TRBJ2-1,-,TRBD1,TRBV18,CASSPPRQGQYNEQFF,TGTGCCAGCTCACCTCCCCGACAGGGTCAATACAATGAGCAGTTCTTC
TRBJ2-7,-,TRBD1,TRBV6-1,CASSAQWDSRWEQYF,TGTGCCAGCAGTGCACAGTGGGACAGTCGTTGGGAGCAGTACTTC
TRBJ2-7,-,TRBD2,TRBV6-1,CASLGLAGDEQYF,TGTGCCAGCCTCGGACTAGCGGGGGACGAGCAGTACTTC
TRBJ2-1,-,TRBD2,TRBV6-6,CASSSKAGYVSNEQFF,TGTGCCAGCAGTTCAAAAGCGGGATACGTCTCCAATGAGCAGTTCTTC
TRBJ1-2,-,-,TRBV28,CASNTPRRGAYGYTF,TGTGCCAGCAATACGCCTAGGCGAGGTGCCTATGGCTACACCTTC
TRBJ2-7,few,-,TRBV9,CASSVGISTEQYF,TGTGCCAGCAGCGTAGGTATTAGCACCGAGCAGTACTTC
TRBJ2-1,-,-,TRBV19,CASSIGEGFIYNEQFF,TGTGCCAGTAGTATAGGTGAGGGATTCATCTACAATGAGCAGTTCTTC
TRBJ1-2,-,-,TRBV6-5,CASSYSQGRGYTF,TGTGCCAGCAGTTACTCGCAGGGTAGGGGCTACACCTTC
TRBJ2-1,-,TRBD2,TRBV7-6,CASSPGRVAGVFF,TGTGCCAGCAGCCCCGGCAGGGTAGCGGGAGTGTTCTTC
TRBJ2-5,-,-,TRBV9,CASSVFSGLGETQYF,TGTGCCAGCAGCGTCTTTAGCGGCCTGGGAGAGACCCAGTACTTC
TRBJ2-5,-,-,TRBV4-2,CASSQDGHTNQETQYF,TGTGCCAGCAGCCAAGATGGACACACAAACCAAGAGACCCAGTACTTC
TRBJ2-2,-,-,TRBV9,CASSENHRVAGELFF,TGTGCCAGCAGCGAGAATCACAGGGTTGCCGGGGAGCTGTTTTTT
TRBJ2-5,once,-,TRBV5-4,CASSLAEETQYF,TGTGCCAGCAGCTTGGCCGAGGAGACCCAGTACTTC
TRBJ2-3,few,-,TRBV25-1,CASSEHGRDTQYF,TGTGCCAGCAGTGAACACGGGAGAGATACGCAGTATTTT
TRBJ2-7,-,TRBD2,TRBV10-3,CAISTSGETHEQYF,TGTGCCATCTCCACTAGCGGGGAGACCCACGAGCAGTACTTC
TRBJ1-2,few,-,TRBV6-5,CASSLTDRYGYTF,TGTGCCAGCAGCCTGACAGACCGATATGGCTACACCTTC
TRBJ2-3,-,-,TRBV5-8,CASSLGQDGTDTQYF,TGTGCCAGCAGTTTGGGTCAGGATGGCACAGATACGCAGTATTTT
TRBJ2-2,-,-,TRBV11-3,CASSGRSGNTGELFF,TGTGCCAGCAGCGGACGTAGCGGAAACACCGGGGAGCTGTTTTTT
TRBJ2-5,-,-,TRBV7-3,CASSLGGRGVETQYF,TGTGCCAGCAGCTTAGGCGGCAGGGGGGTGGAGACCCAGTACTTC
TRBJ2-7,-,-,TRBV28,CASSPPGVGGLYF,TGTGCCAGCAGTCCCCCGGGGGTGGGAGGCTTGTACTTC
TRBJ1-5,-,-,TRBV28,CASRLINQPQHF,TGTGCCAGCAGACTTATTAATCAGCCCCAGCATTTT
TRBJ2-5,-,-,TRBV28,CASSLSGSWYGIIQETQYF,TGTGCCAGCAGTTTATCCGGAAGTTGGTACGGGATTATCCAAGAGACCCAGTACTTC
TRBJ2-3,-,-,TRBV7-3,CASSLIGDTQYF,TGTGCCAGCAGCTTAATCGGAGATACGCAGTATTTT
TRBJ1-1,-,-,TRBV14,CASSPRFANAEAFF,TGTGCCAGCAGCCCCCGGTTTGCGAACGCTGAAGCTTTCTTT
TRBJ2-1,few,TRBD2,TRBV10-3,CAISEKLAGEGNEQFF,TGTGCCATCAGTGAGAAACTAGCGGGAGAGGGCAATGAGCAGTTCTTC
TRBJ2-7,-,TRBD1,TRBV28,CASSLARAGGLEQYF,TGTGCCAGCAGTTTAGCCCGAGCAGGGGGCCTCGAGCAGTACTTC
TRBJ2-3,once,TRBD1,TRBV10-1,CASRSRGPDTQYF,TGCGCCAGCCGTTCCAGGGGGCCTGATACGCAGTATTTT
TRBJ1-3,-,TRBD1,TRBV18,CASSHNPTGDSGNTIYF,TGTGCCAGCTCACACAACCCGACAGGGGACTCTGGAAACACCATATATTTT
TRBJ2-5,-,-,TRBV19,CASSWRDEEQETQYF,TGTGCCAGTAGTTGGCGGGACGAGGAACAAGAGACCCAGTACTTC
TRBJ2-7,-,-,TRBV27,CASSVDGVYEQYF,TGTGCCAGCAGTGTTGACGGAGTCTACGAGCAGTACTTC
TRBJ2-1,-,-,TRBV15,CATSRPATGSNEQFF,TGTGCCACCAGCAGGCCGGCCACAGGGTCCAATGAGCAGTTCTTC
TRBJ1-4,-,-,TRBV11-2,CASSVQGYEKLFF,TGTGCCAGCAGCGTACAGGGTTATGAAAAACTGTTTTTT
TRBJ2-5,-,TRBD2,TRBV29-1,CSVELSSGTSRRETQYF,TGCAGCGTTGAACTCTCGTCCGGGACTAGCCGTCGAGAGACCCAGTACTTC
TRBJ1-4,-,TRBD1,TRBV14,CASSQWTGAITNEKLFF,TGTGCCAGCAGCCAATGGACAGGGGCCATAACTAATGAAAAACTGTTTTTT
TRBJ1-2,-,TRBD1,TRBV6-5,CASSTELGTGYGYTF,TGTGCCAGCAGCACGGAGCTAGGGACAGGGTATGGCTACACCTTC
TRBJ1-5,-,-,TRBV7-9,CASSVINQPQHF,TGTGCCAGCAGCGTTATTAATCAGCCCCAGCATTTT
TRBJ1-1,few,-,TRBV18,CASSGLQGLNTEAFF,TGTGCCAGCTCAGGCTTACAGGGTTTGAACACTGAAGCTTTCTTT
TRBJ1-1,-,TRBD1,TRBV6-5,CASSYRRQGEAFF,TGTGCCAGCAGTTACCGCCGACAGGGTGAAGCTTTCTTT
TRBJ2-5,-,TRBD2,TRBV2,CASSGLAGETQYF,TGTGCCAGCAGCGGACTAGCTGGAGAGACCCAGTACTTC
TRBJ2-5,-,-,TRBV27,CASSLWGSQETQYF,TGTGCCAGCAGTTTATGGGGCTCCCAAGAGACCCAGTACTTC